Shown below are 23 T cell receptor beta chains from a single sample sequenced in a study of cytomegalovirus exposure and HLA in healthy donors. Vbeta (60) and Jbeta (13) primers were used in the PCR. Measured with immunoSEQ multiplex PCR; TCRdb has only the in-frame clones, and not every one. The table records about 200,000 clones, approximately 85% of them present only once. Sequenced sample: PBMCs. The receptor set was obtained from a woman between 50 and 59 years old in good health and CMV-seronegative.

This clone showed up just a few times. V is TRBV10-1 and J is TRBJ1-5; D is ambiguous. With 3 bases removed from V and 5 bases from J, the gap between germline ends came to 8 bases. The germline CDR1 and CDR2 sequences are WNHNN and SYGVQD (reference sequence). The CDR3 is made up of 13 amino acids. DNA for the CDR3: TGCGCCAGCAGTGAATTACGAGATCAGCCCCAGCATTTT. As protein: CASSELRDQPQHF.

This chain joins TRBV7-9 and TRBJ2-1, with D unclear. The CDR3 is 14 amino acids. Germline V gives CDR1 SEHNR, CDR2 FQNEAQ (reference sequence). Trimming left V 2 bases short and J 0 bases short, with 5 bases between. CDR3 sequence (DNA): TGTGCCAGCAGCTTAACCAGCTCCTACAATGAGCAGTTCTTC. It specifies CASSLTSSYNEQFF.

A few counts support this clone. The V call is TRBV5-5, the J call TRBJ2-7; the D gene is possibly TRBD2 (6 bases). Between the trimmed V and J ends, which lost 1 base and 7 bases, there was a span of 15 bases. Germline-derived CDR1 and CDR2 are SGHKS and YYEKEE (reference sequence). CDR3 size: 14 residues. The CDR3 here is CASSLTYSGGEQYF. The DNA of the CDR3 is TGTGCCAGCAGCTTGACCTATTCTGGGGGGGAGCAGTACTTC.

The chain recombines TRBV5-6 with TRBJ2-3; weak D call: TRBD2 (6 bases). V was pared by 0 bases and J by 5 bases, with 16 bases between. The CDR3 consists of 16 residues. Germline loops: CDR1 SGHDT, CDR2 YYEEEE. The CDR3 nucleotides are TGTGCCAGCAGCTTGGGGGCGGGAAGTATAGTAGATACGCAGTATTTT. This sequence encodes CASSLGAGSIVDTQYF.

The V call is TRBV28, the J call TRBJ2-3; no reliable D call. The germline CDR1 and CDR2 sequences are MDHEN and SYDVKM. Deletions cut 6 bases from V and 3 bases from J, with 7 bases between. This CDR3 region has 12 residues. In DNA, the CDR3 is TGTGCCAGCAGCTCTTTGACAGATACGCAGTATTTT. Its translation: CASSSLTDTQYF.

The chain carries TRBV19 and TRBJ2-1, with 11 bases that match TRBD2. The CDR3 sequence is 16 residues long. The trim removed 3 bases at V and 6 bases at J, leaving 7 bases unmatched. CDR1 and CDR2 (germline): LNHDA, SQIVND (reference sequence). DNA for the CDR3: TGTGCCAGTAGTATCCATCGACTAGCGGGATCCAATGAGCAGTTCTTC. Amino acids: CASSIHRLAGSNEQFF.

The chain employs TRBV18 and TRBJ1-2, with 8 bases fitting TRBD1. Germline-derived CDR1 and CDR2 are KGHSH and LQKENI. The CDR3 has 13 residues. After removal of 2 bases from V and 6 bases from J, the junction contained 2 bases not matched to a gene. As DNA, the CDR3 is TGTGCCAGCTCACCAAACAGGGGGAATGGCTACACCTTC. Its protein is CASSPNRGNGYTF. Combining the CDR3 with reference TRBV18 and TRBJ1-2 gives the whole variable domain NAGVMQNPRHLVRRRGQEARLRCSPMKGHSHVYWYRQLPEEGLKFMVYLQKENIIDESGMPKERFSAEFPKEGPSILRIQQVVRGDSAAYFCASSPNRGNGYTFGSGTRLTVV.

The chain employs TRBV4-3 and TRBJ2-2; unclear D gene. Per germline, CDR1 LGHNA and CDR2 YSLEER. The CDR3 length is 13 residues. Trimming removed 0 bases from V and 14 bases from J, with 13 bases in between. The CDR3 DNA is TGCGCCAGCAGCCAAGATCTCGCCCTCGGTCTGTTTTTT. Translating it yields CASSQDLALGLFF.

V is TRBV28 and J is TRBJ2-2, with D possibly being TRBD2 (6 bases). Germline V gene sequence: CDR1 MDHEN, CDR2 SYDVKM. With 3 bases removed from V and 5 bases from J, the gap between germline ends came to 22 bases. This CDR3 contains 18 residues. The DNA for the CDR3 is TGTGCCAGCAGTTTTATAGGAGGCGGGGCCGAGGGGACCGGGGAGCTGTTTTTT. Translated, it gives CASSFIGGGAEGTGELFF.

The rearrangement joins TRBV18 to TRBJ2-2; 11 nucleotides align to TRBD2. The germline gives CDR1 KGHSH, CDR2 LQKENI. The ends lost 0 bases at V and 6 bases at J; junction bases unmatched: 12. The CDR3 is made up of 19 amino acids. CDR3 nucleotide sequence: TGTGCCAGCTCACCACCAAAAAGCACTAGCGGGAGTTTTGCCGGGGAGCTGTTTTTT. Residues: CASSPPKSTSGSFAGELFF. The complete variable domain, with remaining parts taken from reference TRBV18 and TRBJ2-2, reads NAGVMQNPRHLVRRRGQEARLRCSPMKGHSHVYWYRQLPEEGLKFMVYLQKENIIDESGMPKERFSAEFPKEGPSILRIQQVVRGDSAAYFCASSPPKSTSGSFAGELFFGEGSRLTVL.

DNA for the CDR3: TGTGCCAGCAGTCCGGGGGTTGGTGGGGGCTATGGCTACACCTTC. It yields the protein CASSPGVGGGYGYTF. The J gene is TRBJ1-2, the V gene TRBV6-5; TRBD1 might be the D (5 bases). CDR1 and CDR2 from the germline V gene are MNHEY and SVGAGI. Trimming removed 5 bases from V and 4 bases from J, with 17 bases in between. The CDR3 loop spans 15 amino acids.

This chain connects TRBV27 to TRBJ2-7, with 7 bases that match TRBD1. V lost 3 bases, J lost 5 bases, and 13 bases stayed unmatched. Germline CDR1 and CDR2: MNHEY and SMNVEV (reference sequence). CDR3 length equals 16 residues. The CDR3 here is CASSLVAPTGLNEQYF. As DNA, the CDR3 is TGTGCCAGCAGTTTGGTCGCCCCGACAGGGTTAAACGAGCAGTACTTC.

This chain connects TRBV11-2 to TRBJ2-7, with a tentative D call TRBD2 (7 bases). The CDR3 sequence is 14 residues long. V was clipped by 5 bases and J by 0 bases, with 11 bases between them. Germline V gene data show CDR1 as SGHAT and CDR2 as FQNNGV. Here the CDR3 DNA reads TGTGCCAGCAGCGTGGGAGGGGGCTCCTACGAGCAGTACTTC. It yields the protein CASSVGGGSYEQYF.

The chain has TRBV25-1 and TRBJ2-7, with TRBD2 as a possible D gene (5 bases). Germline lookup yields CDR1 MGHDK and CDR2 SYGVNS. V lost 6 bases to trimming and J lost 3 bases, with 6 bases between them. The CDR3 covers 11 residues. CDR3: CASRSGYEQYF. CDR3 nucleotides: TGTGCCAGCAGGAGCGGCTACGAGCAGTACTTC.

V usage is TRBV27 and J usage is TRBJ1-5; 8 bases are shared with TRBD1. CDR3 length: 13 residues. With 1 base clipped from V and 9 bases from J, the junction kept 2 bases outside the gene matches. Germline loops: CDR1 MNHEY, CDR2 SMNVEV (reference sequence). The CDR3 here is CASSLWTGRPQHF. The CDR3 DNA reads TGTGCCAGCAGTTTATGGACAGGGAGGCCCCAGCATTTT.

The chain has TRBV28 and TRBJ2-3, with TRBD2 identical over 9 bases. The CDR3 length is 14 residues. V lost 5 bases and J lost 3; bases outside the gene matches: 3. Per germline, CDR1 MDHEN and CDR2 SYDVKM. The CDR3 sequence: CASSGSGRTDTQYF. CDR3 DNA: TGTGCCAGCAGTGGTAGCGGGAGAACAGATACGCAGTATTTT.

V gene TRBV18 combines with J gene TRBJ1-4; tentatively, D is TRBD1 (5 bases). The CDR3 covers 15 residues. The ends were cut back, 2 bases at V and 0 bases at J, with 7 bases in the middle. Germline loops: CDR1 KGHSH, CDR2 LQKENI. This chain's CDR3 is CASSPDRATNEKLFF. The CDR3 nucleotides read TGTGCCAGCTCACCAGACAGAGCAACTAATGAAAAACTGTTTTTT.

The chain has TRBV30 and TRBJ1-2; unclear D gene. V lost 2 bases to trimming and J lost 1 base, with 8 bases between them. The CDR3 is 13 residues long. CDR1 and CDR2 (germline): GTSNPN, SVGIG (reference sequence). CDR3 region: CAWSRTVNYGYTF. CDR3 nucleotides: TGTGCCTGGAGTCGTACAGTTAACTATGGCTACACCTTC.

This clone is a singleton in its sample. This chain uses TRBV13 with TRBJ2-3; the match to TRBD2 covers 7 bases. CDR1 is PRHDT, CDR2 FYEKMQ, per germline (reference sequence). The CDR3 is 15 residues long. V lost 0 bases and J lost 4; bases outside the gene matches: 4. The CDR3 spells CASSLGGRNPDTQYF. CDR3 DNA: TGTGCCAGCAGCTTAGGCGGGAGGAACCCAGATACGCAGTATTTT.

V usage is TRBV27 and J usage is TRBJ2-1; tentatively, D is TRBD2 (6 bases). This CDR3 comprises 19 residues. V gave up 4 bases and J gave up 12 bases, with 34 bases separating them. Germline lookup yields CDR1 MNHEY and CDR2 SMNVEV (reference sequence). Here the CDR3 DNA reads TGTGCCAGCAGTTCGGGCCTTAAAGGGTCAACGGGAGTATGGGGTGGGCAGTTCTTC. It codes for CASSSGLKGSTGVWGGQFF.

V usage is TRBV2 and J usage is TRBJ2-7, with a weak D call TRBD1 (6 bases). The CDR3 has 13 amino acids. Between the trimmed V and J ends, which lost 8 bases and 2 bases, there was a span of 13 bases. The germline CDR1 and CDR2 sequences are SNHLY and FYNNEI. The CDR3 sequence: CASLRGLAYEQYF. The CDR3, as DNA: TGTGCCAGCCTCAGGGGCCTCGCCTACGAGCAGTACTTC.

The V call is TRBV30, the J call TRBJ2-6; the D gene is possibly TRBD2 (5 bases). Looked up from germline, CDR1 is GTSNPN and CDR2 is SVGIG (reference sequence). V was shortened by 4 bases and J by 2 bases, with 18 bases between the two germline ends. This CDR3 comprises 17 residues. This CDR3 reads CAWNSWSRGAGANVLTF. In DNA, the CDR3 is TGTGCCTGGAACAGCTGGAGCCGGGGTGCTGGGGCCAACGTCCTGACTTTC.

The rearrangement uses TRBV28 and TRBJ2-7; TRBD1 agrees at 7 bases. This CDR3 is built from 17 residues. V lost 7 bases, J lost 2 bases, and 17 bases stayed unmatched. Germline CDR1 and CDR2: MDHEN and SYDVKM. CDR3: CASTLGVSRDSPYEQYF. In DNA form, the CDR3 reads TGTGCCAGCACCCTAGGGGTATCCCGGGACAGTCCCTACGAGCAGTACTTC.